This T cell receptor (beta chain) was sequenced in a study of T cell repertoires in cytomegalovirus infection. TCRdb re-called the reads through MiXCR, storing one row per CDR3 protein. The top ten clones hold under 15% of a sample with about 830,000 distinct CDR3 sequences, 30% to 35% of them seen once. As concerns this clonotype: Its antigen remains unidentified.

The CDR3 totals 14 residues. Germline V gives CDR1 MNHNY, CDR2 SVGAGI (reference sequence). V shed 10 bases, J shed 2 bases, and the junction held 5 bases outside the gene matches. This clonotype was sampled from a human donor in good health (CMV status not recorded). Some clones in this sample may be carry-over from other donors' samples. The sample in question was cultured CD8+ T cells from PBMCs, obtained from culture after CMV antigen stimulation. The chain combines TRBV6-6 with TRBJ2-2; 9 bases fit TRBD1. For the CDR3, the DNA is TGTGCCACTACGGACAGGGGAAACACCGGGGAGCTGTTTTTT. Amino acid sequence: CATTDRGNTGELFF.